The clone carrying this T cell receptor beta chain occurred once. The CDR3 has 15 residues. The germline gives CDR1 SGDLS, CDR2 YYNGEE. Trimming pared 3 bases from V and 2 bases from J, leaving 15 bases between. The sample originates from a study of blood T cell repertoires in COVID-19. Whole-study context: Samples taken during acute and convalescent COVID-19 were collected in the United States, Italy and Spain. T cells, B-cell-depleted T cells, or PBMCs supplied cDNA or gDNA.

Authors' processing steps: Reference gene primer amplification gave nucleated cell count estimates. This table comes from immunoSEQ multiplex PCR, and its TCRdb copy is limited to in-frame clones, with some not included. Clone size and V and J calls were adopted from that table, with D and trimming inferred from the DNA. Of approximately 170,000 clones in the sample, approximately 86% were seen once. Seattle patients were enrolled during active infection and followed longitudinally. Sample: peripheral blood. The chain links TRBV9 to TRBJ2-7, with a weak D call TRBD1 (5 bases). The TCR originated in a man older than 75 with COVID-19, enrolled during active disease. This chain's CDR3 is CASSAAPRAAYEQYF. The CDR3 nucleotides are TGTGCCAGCAGCGCCGCCCCCAGGGCCGCCTACGAGCAGTACTTC.